This T cell receptor (beta chain) was captured in a study of blood T cell repertoires in COVID-19. Overall study context: Italy, Spain and the United States were the sources of the convalescent and acute COVID-19 samples. Sample material is recorded as cDNA or gDNA derived from T cells, B-cell-depleted T cells, or PBMCs.

In the study's own analysis: How many nucleated cells were present was estimated from reference gene primer amplification. Using immunoSEQ multiplex PCR, the repertoire was profiled, and TCRdb retains in-frame clones only, with some absent. D and trimming come from the DNA, and the V and J calls and clone size come from that table. The data hold approximately 60,000 clones, with 70% to 85% observed a single time. This clone was seen once. The origin of this receptor is a man aged 55 to 70 with acute or convalescent COVID-19. Sample: peripheral blood.

The CDR3 DNA follows: TGTGCCACCAGTAATGCGGGAGGGGGAGAGACCCAGTACTTC. Translation gives CATSNAGGGETQYF. The rearrangement joins TRBV24-1 to TRBJ2-5; 9 nucleotides line up with TRBD2. Germline values: CDR1 KGHDR, CDR2 SFDVKD. CDR3 length: 14 residues. V was clipped by 6 bases and J by 4 bases; unmatched bases: 5.